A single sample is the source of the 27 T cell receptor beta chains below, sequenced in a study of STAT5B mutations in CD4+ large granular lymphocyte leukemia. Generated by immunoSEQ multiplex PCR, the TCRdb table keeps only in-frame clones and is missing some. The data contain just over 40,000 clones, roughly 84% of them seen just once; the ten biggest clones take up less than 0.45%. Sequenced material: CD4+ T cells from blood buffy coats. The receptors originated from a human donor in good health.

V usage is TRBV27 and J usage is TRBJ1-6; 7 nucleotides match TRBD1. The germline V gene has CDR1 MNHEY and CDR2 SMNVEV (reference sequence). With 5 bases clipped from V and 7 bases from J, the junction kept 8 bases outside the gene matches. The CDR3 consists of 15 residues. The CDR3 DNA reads TGTGCCAGCAGTCCATACGGACAGGAAAATTCACCCCTCCACTTT. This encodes CASSPYGQENSPLHF.

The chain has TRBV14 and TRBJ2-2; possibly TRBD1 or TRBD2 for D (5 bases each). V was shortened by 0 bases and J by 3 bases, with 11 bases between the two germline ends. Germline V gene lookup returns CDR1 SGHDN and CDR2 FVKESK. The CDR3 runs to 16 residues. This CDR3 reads CASSQDGSGHTGELFF. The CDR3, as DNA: TGTGCCAGCAGCCAAGACGGATCGGGGCACACCGGGGAGCTGTTTTTT.

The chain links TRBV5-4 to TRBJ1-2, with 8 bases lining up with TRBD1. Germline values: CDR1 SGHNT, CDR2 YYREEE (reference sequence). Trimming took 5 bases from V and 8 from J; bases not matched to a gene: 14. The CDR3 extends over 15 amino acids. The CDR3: CASSEKSGTGFGYTF. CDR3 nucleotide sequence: TGTGCCAGCAGTGAAAAATCCGGGACAGGTTTCGGCTACACCTTC.

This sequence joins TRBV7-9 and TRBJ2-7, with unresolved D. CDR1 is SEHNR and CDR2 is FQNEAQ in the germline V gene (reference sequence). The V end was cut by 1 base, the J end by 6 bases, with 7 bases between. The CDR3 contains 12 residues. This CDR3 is CASSLEVGEQYF. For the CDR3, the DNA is TGTGCCAGCAGCTTAGAGGTTGGCGAGCAGTACTTC. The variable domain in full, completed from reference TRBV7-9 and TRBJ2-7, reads DTGVSQNPRHKITKRGQNVTFRCDPISEHNRLYWYRQTLGQGPEFLTYFQNEAQLEKSRLLSDRFSAERPKGSFSTLEIQRTEQGDSAMYLCASSLEVGEQYFGPGTRLTVT.

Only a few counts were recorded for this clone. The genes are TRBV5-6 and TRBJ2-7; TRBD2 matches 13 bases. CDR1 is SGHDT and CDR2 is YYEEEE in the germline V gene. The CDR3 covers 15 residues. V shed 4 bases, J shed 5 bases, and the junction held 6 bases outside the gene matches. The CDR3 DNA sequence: TGTGCCAGCAGCACGGGACTAGCGGGATCAGACGAGCAGTACTTC. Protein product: CASSTGLAGSDEQYF.

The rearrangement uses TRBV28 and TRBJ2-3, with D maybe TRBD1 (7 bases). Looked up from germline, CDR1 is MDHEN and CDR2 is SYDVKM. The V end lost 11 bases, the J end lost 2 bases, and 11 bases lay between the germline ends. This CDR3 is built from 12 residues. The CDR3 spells CAGGTATDTQYF. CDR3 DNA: TGTGCCGGCGGGACAGCCACAGATACGCAGTATTTT.

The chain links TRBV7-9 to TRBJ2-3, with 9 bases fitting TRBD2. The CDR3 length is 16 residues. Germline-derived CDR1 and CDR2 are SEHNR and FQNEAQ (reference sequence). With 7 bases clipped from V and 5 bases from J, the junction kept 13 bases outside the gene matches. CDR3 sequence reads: CASTRRGGLARDTQYF. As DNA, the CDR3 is TGTGCCAGCACCCGGCGGGGTGGACTAGCGAGAGATACGCAGTATTTT. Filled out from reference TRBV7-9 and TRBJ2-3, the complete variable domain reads DTGVSQNPRHKITKRGQNVTFRCDPISEHNRLYWYRQTLGQGPEFLTYFQNEAQLEKSRLLSDRFSAERPKGSFSTLEIQRTEQGDSAMYLCASTRRGGLARDTQYFGPGTRLTVL.

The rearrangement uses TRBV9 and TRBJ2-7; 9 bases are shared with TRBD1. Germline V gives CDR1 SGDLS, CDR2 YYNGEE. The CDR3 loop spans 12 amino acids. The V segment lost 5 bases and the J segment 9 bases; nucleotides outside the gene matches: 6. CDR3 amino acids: CASSNTGGGQYF. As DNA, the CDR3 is TGTGCCAGCAGTAATACAGGGGGCGGGCAGTACTTC.

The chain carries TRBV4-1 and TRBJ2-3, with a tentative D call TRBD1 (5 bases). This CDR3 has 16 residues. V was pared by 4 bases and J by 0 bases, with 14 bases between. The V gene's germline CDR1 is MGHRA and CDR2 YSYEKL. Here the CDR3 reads CASSRMWTTSTDTQYF. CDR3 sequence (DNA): TGCGCCAGCAGCCGGATGTGGACAACTAGCACAGATACGCAGTATTTT.

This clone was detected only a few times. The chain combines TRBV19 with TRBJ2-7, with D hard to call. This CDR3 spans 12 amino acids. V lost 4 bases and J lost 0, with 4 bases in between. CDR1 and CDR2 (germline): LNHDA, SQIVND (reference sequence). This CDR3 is CASSKSSYEQYF. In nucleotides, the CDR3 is TGTGCCAGTAGTAAATCCTCCTACGAGCAGTACTTC. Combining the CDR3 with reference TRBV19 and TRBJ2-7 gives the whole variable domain DGGITQSPKYLFRKEGQNVTLSCEQNLNHDAMYWYRQDPGQGLRLIYYSQIVNDFQKGDIAEGYSVSREKKESFPLTVTSAQKNPTAFYLCASSKSSYEQYFGPGTRLTVT.

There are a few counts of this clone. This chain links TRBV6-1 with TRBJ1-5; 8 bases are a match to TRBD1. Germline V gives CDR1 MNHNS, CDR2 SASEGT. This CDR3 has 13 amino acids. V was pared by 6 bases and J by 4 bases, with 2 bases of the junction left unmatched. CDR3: CASRTGANQPQHF. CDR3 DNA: TGTGCCAGCAGGACAGGGGCGAATCAGCCCCAGCATTTT.

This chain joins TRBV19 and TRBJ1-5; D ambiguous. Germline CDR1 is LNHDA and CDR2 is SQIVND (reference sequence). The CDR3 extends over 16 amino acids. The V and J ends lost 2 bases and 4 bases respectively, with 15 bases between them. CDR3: CASSIQDTTFNQPQHF. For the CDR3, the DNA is TGTGCCAGTAGTATACAGGATACTACTTTTAATCAGCCCCAGCATTTT.

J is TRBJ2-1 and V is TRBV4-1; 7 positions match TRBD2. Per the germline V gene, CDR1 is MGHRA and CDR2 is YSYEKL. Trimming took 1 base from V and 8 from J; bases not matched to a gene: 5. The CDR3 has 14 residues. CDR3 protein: CASSQVGGSDEQFF. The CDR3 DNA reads TGCGCCAGCAGCCAAGTGGGAGGGTCGGATGAGCAGTTCTTC.

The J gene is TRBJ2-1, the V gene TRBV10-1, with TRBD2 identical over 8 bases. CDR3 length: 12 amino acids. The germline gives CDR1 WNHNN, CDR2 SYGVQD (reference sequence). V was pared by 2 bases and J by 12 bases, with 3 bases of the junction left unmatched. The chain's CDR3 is CASSEREGVQFF. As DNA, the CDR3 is TGCGCCAGCAGTGAGCGGGAGGGCGTGCAGTTCTTC.

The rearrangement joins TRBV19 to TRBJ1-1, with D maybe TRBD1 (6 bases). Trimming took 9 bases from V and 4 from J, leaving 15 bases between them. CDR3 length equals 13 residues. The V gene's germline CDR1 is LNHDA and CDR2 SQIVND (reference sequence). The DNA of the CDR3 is TGTGCCAGCATTATCAGGGGCGGCACTGAAGCTTTCTTT. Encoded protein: CASIIRGGTEAFF.

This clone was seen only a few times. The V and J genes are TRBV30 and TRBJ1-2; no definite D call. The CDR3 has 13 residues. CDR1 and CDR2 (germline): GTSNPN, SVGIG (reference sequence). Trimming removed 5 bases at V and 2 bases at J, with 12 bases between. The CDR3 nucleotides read TGTGCCTGGTCGGAATTACTGAACTATGGCTACACCTTC. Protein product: CAWSELLNYGYTF.

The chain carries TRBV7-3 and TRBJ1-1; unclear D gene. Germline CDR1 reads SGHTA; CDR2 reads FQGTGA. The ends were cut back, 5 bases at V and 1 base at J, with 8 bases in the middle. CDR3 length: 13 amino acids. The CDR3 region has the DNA TGTGCCAGCAGCCTCCACCAGAACACTGAAGCTTTCTTT. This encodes CASSLHQNTEAFF. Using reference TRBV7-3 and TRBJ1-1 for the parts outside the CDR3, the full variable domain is GAGVSQTPSNKVTEKGKYVELRCDPISGHTALYWYRQSLGQGPEFLIYFQGTGAADDSGLPNDRFFAVRPEGSVSTLKIQRTERGDSAVYLCASSLHQNTEAFFGQGTRLTVV.

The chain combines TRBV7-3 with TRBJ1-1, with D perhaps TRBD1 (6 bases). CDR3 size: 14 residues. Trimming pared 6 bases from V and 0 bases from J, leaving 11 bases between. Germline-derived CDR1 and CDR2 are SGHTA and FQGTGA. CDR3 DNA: TGTGCCAGCAGACAAGGACAGTTGAACACTGAAGCTTTCTTT. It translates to CASRQGQLNTEAFF.

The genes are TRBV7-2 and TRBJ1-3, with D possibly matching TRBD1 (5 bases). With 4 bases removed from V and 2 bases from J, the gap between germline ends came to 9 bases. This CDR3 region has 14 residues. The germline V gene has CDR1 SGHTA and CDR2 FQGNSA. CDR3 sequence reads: CASSSGNPGNTIYF. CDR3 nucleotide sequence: TGTGCCAGCAGCTCAGGGAATCCTGGAAACACCATATATTTT. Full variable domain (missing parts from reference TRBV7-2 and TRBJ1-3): GAGVSQSPSNKVTEKGKDVELRCDPISGHTALYWYRQSLGQGLEFLIYFQGNSAPDKSGLPSDRFSAERTGGSVSTLTIQRTQQEDSAVYLCASSSGNPGNTIYFGEGSWLTVV.

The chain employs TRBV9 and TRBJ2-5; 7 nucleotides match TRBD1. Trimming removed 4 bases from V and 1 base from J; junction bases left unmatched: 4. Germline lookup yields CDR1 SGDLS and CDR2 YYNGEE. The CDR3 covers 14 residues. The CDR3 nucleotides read TGTGCCAGCAGCCCGCGGACAGGCCAAGAGACCCAGTACTTC. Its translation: CASSPRTGQETQYF.

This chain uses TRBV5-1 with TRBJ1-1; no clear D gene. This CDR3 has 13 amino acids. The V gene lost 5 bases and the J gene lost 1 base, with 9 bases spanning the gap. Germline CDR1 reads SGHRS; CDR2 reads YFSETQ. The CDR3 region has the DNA TGCGCCAGCAGAGAGTTTACGAACACTGAAGCTTTCTTT. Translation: CASREFTNTEAFF.

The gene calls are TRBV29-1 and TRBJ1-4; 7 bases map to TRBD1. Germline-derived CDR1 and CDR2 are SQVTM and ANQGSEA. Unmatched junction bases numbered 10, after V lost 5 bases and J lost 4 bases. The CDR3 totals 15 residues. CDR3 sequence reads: CSVRRTGVSNEKLFF. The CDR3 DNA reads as TGCAGCGTTCGGAGGACAGGCGTGAGTAATGAAAAACTGTTTTTT.

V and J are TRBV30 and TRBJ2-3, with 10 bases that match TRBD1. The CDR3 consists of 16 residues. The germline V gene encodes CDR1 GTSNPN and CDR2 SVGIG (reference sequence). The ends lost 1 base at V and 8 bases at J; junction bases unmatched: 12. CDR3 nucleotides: TGTGCCTGGAGTGGGACAGGGGGTTTCCCTAGCAGTACGCAGTATTTT. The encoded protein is CAWSGTGGFPSSTQYF.

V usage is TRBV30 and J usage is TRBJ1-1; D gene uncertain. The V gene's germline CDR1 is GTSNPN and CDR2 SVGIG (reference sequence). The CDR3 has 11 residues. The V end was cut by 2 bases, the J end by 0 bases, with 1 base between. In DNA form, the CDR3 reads TGTGCCTGGAGTATGAACACTGAAGCTTTCTTT. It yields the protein CAWSMNTEAFF.

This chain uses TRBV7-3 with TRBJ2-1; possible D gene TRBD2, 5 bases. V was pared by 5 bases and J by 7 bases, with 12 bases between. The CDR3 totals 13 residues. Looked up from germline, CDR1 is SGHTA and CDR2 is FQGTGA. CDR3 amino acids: CASSPGILNEQFF. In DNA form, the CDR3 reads TGTGCCAGCAGCCCCGGGATCCTGAATGAGCAGTTCTTC.

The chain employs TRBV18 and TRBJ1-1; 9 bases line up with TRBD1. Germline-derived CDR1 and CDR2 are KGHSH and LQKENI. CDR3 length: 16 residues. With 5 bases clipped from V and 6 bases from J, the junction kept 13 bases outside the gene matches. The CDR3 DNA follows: TGTGCCAGCTCAAAGGGACAGGGAGAAATTAGGTCTGAAGCTTTCTTT. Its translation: CASSKGQGEIRSEAFF.

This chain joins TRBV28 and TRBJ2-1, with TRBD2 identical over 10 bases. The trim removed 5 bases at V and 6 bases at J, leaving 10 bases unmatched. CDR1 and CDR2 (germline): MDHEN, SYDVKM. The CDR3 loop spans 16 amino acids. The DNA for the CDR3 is TGTGCCAGCAGTCCCCCCCTAGCGGGAGTGGGCAATGAGCAGTTCTTC. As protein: CASSPPLAGVGNEQFF.